The T cell receptor (beta chain) under discussion was sequenced for a study of regulatory T cells in long-lasting Graves disease. Broader study findings: Persistent Graves' disease cases displayed lower TCR diversity than newly diagnosed ones.

Of note for this clonotype: What it binds is not known.

The time point is: newly diagnosed GD, antithyroid drugs for less than 3 months. PBMC-derived RNA was used for the TCR library. Peripheral blood, approximately 9.6 milliliters of it, was drawn into EDTA tubes. Arm-PCR of CDR3 regions and iRepertoire HTBI primers were used to build TCR beta libraries. TCRdb re-called the multiplex PCR reads with MiXCR, one entry per CDR3 protein. The sample includes over 500,000 distinct CDR3 sequences, roughly 15% of them seen just once. V was trimmed by 2 bases and J by 2 bases, leaving 10 bases between them. CDR1 ENHRY and CDR2 SYGVKD come from the germline V gene. The CDR3 consists of 15 residues. These sequences were also reported in another study, on T cells in Graves' hyperthyroidism and ophthalmopathy.

The input for sequencing was peripheral blood mononuclear cells (PBMCs), taken at new diagnosis, from a patient treated with antithyroid drugs. V and J are TRBV10-3 and TRBJ1-5; D is perhaps TRBD1 (5 bases). This TCR was sampled from a woman aged 25 to 45 with Graves disease. CDR3 sequence reads: CAISERGPGNQPQHF. The CDR3 nucleotides read TGTGCCATCAGTGAGAGGGGACCGGGCAATCAGCCCCAGCATTTT.